This T cell receptor beta chain was retrieved from a study of T cells in Graves' hyperthyroidism and ophthalmopathy. Study findings and constraints: Also found in blood were most expanded thyroid clonotypes above 0.001.

RNA transcripts yielded amplified TCR beta CDR3 regions. The HTBI set primed first-round TCR CDR3 RT-PCR. Via MiXCR, TCRdb re-called the multiplex PCR reads, giving one row per CDR3 protein. The data hold hundreds of thousands of distinct CDR3 sequences, with about 15% observed a single time. The CDR3 runs to 14 residues. V dropped 4 bases and J dropped 3; count of bases not matched to a gene: 4. Looked up from germline, CDR1 is SGHTA and CDR2 is FQGNSA. The table lists this clonotype with many counts. What it binds is not known. Exclusion criteria comprised uncontrolled infection, other autoimmune disease, pregnancy or lactation.

The chain recombines TRBV7-2 with TRBJ2-5; 8 bases match TRBD2. The receptor was isolated from a man aged 18 to 29 with Graves' ophthalmopathy. The sequenced sample consisted of blood. The CDR3 nucleotides are TGTGCCAGCAGCTACCTACTAGCGGAAGAGACCCAGTACTTC. Protein sequence: CASSYLLAEETQYF.